The clone carrying this T cell receptor beta chain was picked up a small number of times. The antigen remains unidentified. The data derive from a study of T cells after yellow fever vaccination. Overall study findings and caveats: When the response was secondary, it was weaker but reached its peak faster, day 5 versus 15. Abundant clonotypes from the bulk population could have been carried over as contaminants into FACS-sorted repertoires.

This CDR3 comprises 14 residues. In germline, CDR1 is SGDLS, CDR2 YYNGEE. The V and J ends lost 4 bases and 0 bases respectively, with 10 bases between them. TCRdb used MiXCR to reprocess the 5' RACE reads, holding one entry per CDR3 protein. The sample shows 450,000 to 550,000 distinct CDR3 sequences, about 19% of them seen only once. The chain carries TRBV9 and TRBJ2-5; D remains unclear. Sequenced material: PBMCs, taken 15 days after the yellow fever booster vaccination. The sequence was collected from a man aged 25-45 years who received the YFV17D yellow fever vaccine. The CDR3 protein is CASSPRANQETQYF. CDR3 nucleotides: TGTGCCAGCAGCCCCCGTGCGAACCAAGAGACCCAGTACTTC. Looking up the rest from reference TRBV9 and TRBJ2-5 gives the full variable domain: DSGVTQTPKHLITATGQRVTLRCSPRSGDLSVYWYQQSLDQGLQFLIQYYNGEERAKGNILERFSAQQFPDLHSELNLSSLELGDSALYFCASSPRANQETQYFGPGTRLLVL.